The TCR beta chain described here comes from a study of blood T cell repertoires in COVID-19. Study at large: The origin of the acute and convalescent COVID-19 samples was the United States, Italy and Spain.

In the study's own analysis: The assay estimated nucleated cells by amplifying reference gene primers. The table came from immunoSEQ multiplex PCR; TCRdb's copy has only in-frame clones and leaves some out. The V and J calls and clone size were taken over from that table, and D and trimming were inferred from the DNA. The data contain some 78,000 clones, almost 90% of them singletons. The CDR3 contains 19 residues. The J gene is TRBJ2-7, the V gene TRBV21-1; TRBD1, as called in the table, went unchecked against the DNA. TRBV21-1 is assigned pseudogene status. What was sequenced was peripheral blood. This receptor was obtained from an elderly woman with active or convalescent COVID-19. The CDR3 sequence: CASSEKSRNFGTNSYEQYF. CDR3 nucleotides: TGTGCCAGCAGCGAAAAAAGCCGAAATTTCGGGACAAACTCCTACGAGCAGTACTTC.